Here is one TCR beta chain with its context. CDR3 length: 12 amino acids. From germline, CDR1 is SNHLY and CDR2 FYNNEI. V gave up 8 bases and J gave up 2 bases, with 9 bases separating them. Study processing details: Reference gene primer amplification gave nucleated cell count estimates. Here immunoSEQ multiplex PCR was the method, and the copy in TCRdb shows in-frame clones only, minus some. V, J and clone size are those of that table, while D and trimming were read from the DNA. The table lists 140,000 to 150,000 clones, around four fifths of them singletons. This sample stems from a study of blood T cell repertoires in COVID-19. Overall study: Samples of COVID-19 (acute and convalescent) were obtained from the United States, Italy and Spain. Nucleic acid was either cDNA or gDNA, and it came from T cells, B-cell-depleted T cells, or PBMCs.

V and J are TRBV2 and TRBJ2-5; D is undetermined. The clonotype originates from a human donor in a cohort sampled during active COVID-19. The sequencing input was peripheral blood. CDR3 DNA: TGTGCCAGCGGTGCAGAACAAGAGACCCAGTACTTC. The encoded protein is CASGAEQETQYF. Supplemented by reference TRBV2 and TRBJ2-5, the full variable domain reads EPEVTQTPSHQVTQMGQEVILRCVPISNHLYFYWYRQILGQKVEFLVSFYNNEISEKSEIFDDQFSVERPDGSNFTLKIRSTKLEDSAMYFCASGAEQETQYFGPGTRLLVL.